Listed here are 27 T cell receptor beta chains from one sample, sequenced in a study of T cell clonality in common variable immunodeficiency. Profiled with immunoSEQ multiplex PCR; TCRdb holds only in-frame clones, not every one. Recorded here are about 35,000 clones, none singletons. The sequencing sample was made of peripheral blood mononuclear cells. The source is a person between 18 and 70 years old in good health.

As for this clone: The read finishes 3 residues shy of the CDR3 end, and the germline J gene is used to complete it. The genes are TRBV29-1 and TRBJ2-3, with 14 bases aligning to TRBD2. The CDR3 has 16 residues. The germline V gene has CDR1 SQVTM and CDR2 ANQGSEA. Germline trimming cut 6 bases from V and 5 bases from J; bases unmatched to any gene: 10. The sequenced part of the CDR3 DNA is TGCAGCGTGGGGCACGGGACTAGCGGGAGAGGAGATACG. Translation: CSVGHGTSGRGDT. The entire CDR3 sequence reads CSVGHGTSGRGDTQYF.

This clone has more than one count but fewer than ten. With the read ending 3 residues before the CDR3 end, the germline J gene is used to fill in that end. The chain links TRBV19 to TRBJ1-2; TRBD1 is a possible D gene (6 bases). Germline V gene lookup returns CDR1 LNHDA and CDR2 SQIVND (reference sequence). This CDR3 has 19 amino acids. Incomplete CDR3 DNA: TGTGCCAGTAGTCCCCGGGGTAGCGGGGGCCTCCTAGCCAAAAACATC. It encodes CASSPRGSGGLLAKNI. In full, the CDR3 reads CASSPRGSGGLLAKNIYTF. The entire variable domain, with the rest obtained from reference TRBV19 and TRBJ1-2, is as follows: DGGITQSPKYLFRKEGQNVTLSCEQNLNHDAMYWYRQDPGQGLRLIYYSQIVNDFQKGDIAEGYSVSREKKESFPLTVTSAQKNPTAFYLCASSPRGSGGLLAKNIYTFGSGTRLTVV.

This clone was seen many times. The CDR3 end lies 3 residues beyond the end of the read and is filled in from the germline J gene. The chain uses TRBV7-3 and TRBJ2-2; TRBD2 matches 11 bases. The germline CDR1 and CDR2 sequences are SGHTA and FQGTGA. Unmatched junction bases numbered 9, after V lost 4 bases and J lost 2 bases. The CDR3 extends over 18 amino acids. The CDR3 sequence is CASSCPGLAGGNTGELFF. Partial CDR3 DNA: TGTGCCAGCAGCTGCCCTGGGCTAGCGGGGGGAAACACCGGGGAG.

This clone occurred many times. The read ends 3 residues early relative to the CDR3; the germline J gene fills the gap. V is TRBV30 and J is TRBJ1-4; D possibly corresponds to TRBD1 (6 bases). Germline V CDR1 and CDR2: GTSNPN, SVGIG (reference sequence). The CDR3 covers 16 residues. V lost 4 bases and J 6 bases, leaving 21 bases between the germline ends. CDR3 bases read: TGTGCCTGGACCACTTGGGGGCCGGGAAAGGATGAAAAA. Protein sequence: CAWTTWGPGKDEK. The full CDR3 protein is CAWTTWGPGKDEKLFF. Using reference TRBV30 and TRBJ1-4 for the parts outside the CDR3, the full variable domain is SQTIHQWPATLVQPVGSPLSLECTVEGTSNPNLYWYRQAAGRGLQLLFYSVGIGQISSEVPQNLSASRPQDRQFILSSKKLLLSDSGFYLCAWTTWGPGKDEKLFFGSGTQLSVL.

This clone was found many times. The sequenced fragment ends 3 residues before the CDR3 boundary, so the rest is inferred from the germline J gene. The identical CDR3 is also encoded by other nucleotide sequences in the sample. The chain uses TRBV27 and TRBJ2-7; no clear D gene. This CDR3 is 13 amino acids long. CDR1 and CDR2 (germline): MNHEY, SMNVEV (reference sequence). V was pared by 5 bases and J by 0 bases, with 8 bases between. CDR3 protein: CASSRAVSYEQYF. CDR3 DNA (partial): TGTGCCAGCAGTAGGGCCGTCTCCTACGAG.

This clone occurred many times. Read coverage stops 3 residues before the CDR3 terminus; the germline J gene supplies the remainder. This chain uses TRBV30 with TRBJ2-3; no definite D call. Germline CDR1 GTSNPN, CDR2 SVGIG (reference sequence). Trimming pared 6 bases from V and 0 bases from J, leaving 19 bases between. This CDR3 is built from 16 residues. CDR3 DNA (partial): TGTGCCTGCCGAAAGAGGCTTTCCATAAGCACAGATACG. It encodes CACRKRLSISTDT. The CDR3 in its entirety is CACRKRLSISTDTQYF.

This clone was recorded many times. The read halts 3 residues ahead of the CDR3 end, with the missing end drawn from the germline J gene. This sequence joins TRBV11-3 and TRBJ1-1; D is uncertain. Germline V gene data show CDR1 as SGHNT and CDR2 as YENEEA. V was shortened by 1 base and J by 0 bases, with 9 bases between the two germline ends. This CDR3 has 15 residues. The CDR3 DNA, read in part, is TGTGCCAGCAGCTTAGGGGTCGGGTTGAACACTGAA. Translating it yields CASSLGVGLNTE. The full CDR3 protein is CASSLGVGLNTEAFF.

Ten or more counts support this clone. Incomplete CDR3 DNA: TGCGCCAGCAGCTCGCAAACTAGCGTGGAGACC. This gives the protein CASSSQTSVET. The full CDR3 is CASSSQTSVETQYF. This rearrangement joins TRBV5-1 to TRBJ2-5; 7 bases align to TRBD2. The read terminates 3 residues before the CDR3 end, so the remaining end is supplied by the germline J gene. Germline CDR1 and CDR2: SGHRS and YFSETQ. After removal of 3 bases from V and 5 bases from J, the junction contained 7 bases not matched to a gene. This CDR3 has 14 residues.

Many counts were recorded for this clone. The read stops 3 residues short of the end of the CDR3; the missing end is completed from the germline J gene. V is TRBV20-1 and J is TRBJ2-7; 7 nucleotides match TRBD2. The CDR3 spans 14 residues. V trimming: 3 bases; J trimming: 6 bases; junction bases outside the gene matches: 11. The germline V gene encodes CDR1 DFQATT and CDR2 SNEGSKA (reference sequence). The part of the CDR3 DNA that was read is TGCAGTGCTAGGGCTGGAGCGGGAAGAACCGAG. Protein product: CSARAGAGRTE. The whole CDR3 is CSARAGAGRTEQYF.

As for this clone: Possible read error: a much larger clone is one base away. The read ends 3 residues early relative to the CDR3; the germline J gene fills the gap. The genes are TRBV5-1 and TRBJ2-6; tentatively, D is TRBD1 or TRBD2 (6 bases each). CDR1 and CDR2 from the germline V gene are SGHRS and YFSETQ. This CDR3 is built from 20 residues. Incomplete CDR3 DNA: TGCTCCAGCAGCTTTGCTCGGGGCGGAGGGGGAAACTCTGGGGCCAACGTC. This translates into CSSSFARGGGGNSGANV. The complete CDR3 sequence is CSSSFARGGGGNSGANVLTF. Full variable domain (outside the CDR3, taken from reference TRBV5-1 and TRBJ2-6): KAGVTQTPRYLIKTRGQQVTLSCSPISGHRSVSWYQQTPGQGLQFLFEYFSETQRNKGNFPGRFSGRQFSNSRSEMNVSTLELGDSALYLCSSSFARGGGGNSGANVLTFGAGSRLTVL.

Points on this clone: This may come from a read error, since a much larger clone is one base off. Read coverage stops 3 residues before the CDR3 terminus; the germline J gene supplies the remainder. The chain combines TRBV6-1 with TRBJ2-3, with D possibly TRBD2 on 6 matching bases. CDR3 length equals 13 residues. In germline, CDR1 is MNHNS, CDR2 SASEGT. The sequenced CDR3 bases are TGTGCCAGCAGGGAACAGGAGGGGCAGCCG. As protein: CASREQEGQP. The whole CDR3 protein is CASREQEGQPQYF.

As to this clone: The read ends 3 residues before the CDR3 terminus; that terminus is restored from the germline J gene. V is TRBV11-2 and J is TRBJ2-7, with D uncertain. V was shortened by 3 bases and J by 3 bases, with 6 bases between the two germline ends. The CDR3 is 12 residues long. Per the germline V gene, CDR1 is SGHAT and CDR2 is FQNNGV. Partial CDR3 DNA: TGTGCCAGCAGCTTCTCCCTCTACGAG. Translation: CASSFSLYE. The whole CDR3 reads CASSFSLYEQYF.

This clone appeared many times. The CDR3 loop reads CASSMRGPPNEQYF. CDR3 bases read: TGTGCCAGTAGTATGAGAGGGCCTCCTAACGAG. The chain combines TRBV19 with TRBJ2-7; D is possibly TRBD2 (5 bases). The sequenced fragment ends 3 residues before the CDR3 boundary, so the rest is inferred from the germline J gene. Trimming left V 3 bases short and J 5 bases short, with 14 bases between. CDR3 length: 14 amino acids. The germline gives CDR1 LNHDA, CDR2 SQIVND (reference sequence).

This clone has a count of ten or more. The read falls 3 residues short of the CDR3 end, and the missing part is taken from the germline J gene. Distinct nucleotide sequences in the sample also encode this CDR3. V usage is TRBV7-2 and J usage is TRBJ1-1; possibly TRBD1 for D (5 bases). CDR3 length equals 15 residues. The germline V gene encodes CDR1 SGHTA and CDR2 FQGNSA. The germline V and J ends were trimmed by 2 bases and 0 bases, with 10 bases remaining between them. The sequenced CDR3 bases are TGTGCCAGCAGCTTAACAGGCCAGGTGAACACTGAA. This translates into CASSLTGQVNTE. The entire CDR3 protein reads CASSLTGQVNTEAFF.

This clone has a count of ten or more. A read error may explain this, as a much larger clone is one base away. The CDR3 spells CACLGKTGGDEQFF. CDR3 DNA, as far as it was read: TGTGCCTGCCTCGGAAAGACAGGGGGGGATGAG. The V gene is TRBV30, the J gene TRBJ2-1; 9 bases line up with TRBD1. The CDR3 goes on 3 residues after the read ends, and that part is filled in from the germline J gene. The germline V gene encodes CDR1 GTSNPN and CDR2 SVGIG (reference sequence). V dropped 6 bases and J dropped 8; count of bases not matched to a gene: 11. The CDR3 runs to 14 residues.

This clone was found many times. The CDR3 extends 3 residues past the end of the read, so its final part is completed from the germline J gene. The V and J genes are TRBV20-1 and TRBJ1-2; D is unresolved. This CDR3 has 12 residues. Germline V CDR1 and CDR2: DFQATT, SNEGSKA (reference sequence). The ends were cut back, 6 bases at V and 4 bases at J, with 12 bases in the middle. The CDR3 is CSAISRLYGYTF. The sequenced CDR3 bases are TGCAGTGCCATTTCCCGACTCTATGGC.

This clone has at least ten counts. The read finishes 3 residues shy of the CDR3 end, and the germline J gene is used to complete it. The V and J genes are TRBV7-3 and TRBJ2-5, with D maybe TRBD1 (6 bases). Trimming left V 5 bases short and J 5 bases short, with 18 bases between. The CDR3 consists of 15 residues. Germline CDR1 SGHTA, CDR2 FQGTGA. The CDR3 DNA, read in part, is TGTGCCAGCAGCACGAACCGGGACACCCGTGAGACC. This encodes CASSTNRDTRET. The complete CDR3 reads CASSTNRDTRETQYF.

A remark on this clone: The sequence runs out 3 residues before the end of the CDR3; the remainder is reconstructed from the germline J gene. The chain joins TRBV6-2 or TRBV6-3 to TRBJ2-2; 7 positions match TRBD1. Germline V gene data show CDR1 as MNHEY and CDR2 as SVGEGT. There are 15 residues in the CDR3. The DNA read from the CDR3 is TGTGCCAGCAGCCCGCAGGGGGTAGCAAATGAAAAG. Translated, it gives CASSPQGVANEK. The entire CDR3 sequence reads CASSPQGVANEKLFF.

This clone was picked up many times. The read is 3 residues too short to cover the CDR3 end, so that end is filled in from the germline J gene. The V and J genes are TRBV19 and TRBJ2-7; 13 positions agree with TRBD2. The germline V gene encodes CDR1 LNHDA and CDR2 SQIVND (reference sequence). The CDR3 consists of 13 residues. Unmatched junction bases numbered 3, after V lost 7 bases and J lost 6 bases. CDR3 protein: CASKGLAGAEQYF. The sequenced CDR3 bases are TGTGCCAGTAAAGGACTAGCGGGGGCCGAG. The complete variable domain, with remaining parts taken from reference TRBV19 and TRBJ2-7, reads DGGITQSPKYLFRKEGQNVTLSCEQNLNHDAMYWYRQDPGQGLRLIYYSQIVNDFQKGDIAEGYSVSREKKESFPLTVTSAQKNPTAFYLCASKGLAGAEQYFGPGTRLTVT.

This clone has at least ten counts. The CDR3 is cut off 3 residues early in the read; its end comes from the germline J gene. The chain is built from TRBV5-5 and TRBJ2-3; maybe TRBD2 (6 bases). This CDR3 is built from 13 residues. V lost 2 bases to trimming and J lost 4 bases, with 8 bases between them. In germline, CDR1 is SGHKS, CDR2 YYEKEE (reference sequence). CDR3 sequence: CASSFSGADTQYF. Incomplete CDR3 DNA: TGTGCCAGCAGCTTTTCGGGGGCAGATACG.

The table lists this clone with many counts. The read stops 3 residues short of the end of the CDR3; the missing end is completed from the germline J gene. The rearrangement joins TRBV7-2 to TRBJ1-1; D call uncertain. Trimming took 2 bases from V and 3 from J, leaving 7 bases between them. The germline V gene has CDR1 SGHTA and CDR2 FQGNSA. CDR3 length equals 13 residues. The chain's CDR3 is CASSLMQDTEAFF. CDR3 DNA (partial): TGTGCCAGCAGCTTAATGCAGGACACTGAA. The complete variable domain, with remaining parts taken from reference TRBV7-2 and TRBJ1-1, reads GAGVSQSPSNKVTEKGKDVELRCDPISGHTALYWYRQSLGQGLEFLIYFQGNSAPDKSGLPSDRFSAERTGGSVSTLTIQRTQQEDSAVYLCASSLMQDTEAFFGQGTRLTVV.

On this clone itself: Coverage ceases 3 residues before the CDR3 finishes, and the germline J gene fills in the end. The rearrangement links TRBV18 to TRBJ1-4, with a tentative D call TRBD1 (5 bases). This CDR3 has 15 residues. Per the germline V gene, CDR1 is KGHSH and CDR2 is LQKENI. The sequenced part of the CDR3 DNA is TGTGCCAGCTCACCATCGGCGATCAGGGATTCACCA. Residues: CASSPSAIRDSP. The entire CDR3 reads CASSPSAIRDSPLFF.

This clone was seen ten or more times. The DNA ends 3 residues before the CDR3 does, and the rest of the CDR3 is filled in from the germline J gene. The rearrangement uses TRBV20-1 and TRBJ2-2; 9 bases line up with TRBD1. The CDR3 loop spans 15 amino acids. Germline CDR1 is DFQATT and CDR2 is SNEGSKA (reference sequence). The V and J ends lost 5 bases and 9 bases, in that order; junction bases with no gene match: 13. The CDR3 bases that were read are TGCAGTGCTGCCCAACAGGGGGCCCAAACCAGGGAG. This sequence encodes CSAAQQGAQTRE. The full CDR3 is CSAAQQGAQTRELFF.

Only a few counts were recorded for this clone. The read ends 3 residues before the CDR3 terminus; that terminus is restored from the germline J gene. This chain links TRBV19 with TRBJ1-1; the match to TRBD1 covers 7 bases. V trimming: 5 bases; J trimming: 0 bases; junction bases outside the gene matches: 3. From germline, CDR1 is LNHDA and CDR2 SQIVND (reference sequence). The CDR3 contains 14 residues. CDR3 sequence reads: CASSEGQLNTEAFF. The sequenced part of the CDR3 DNA is TGTGCCAGTAGTGAGGGACAGCTGAACACTGAA. Drawing the rest from reference TRBV19 and TRBJ1-1, the complete variable domain is DGGITQSPKYLFRKEGQNVTLSCEQNLNHDAMYWYRQDPGQGLRLIYYSQIVNDFQKGDIAEGYSVSREKKESFPLTVTSAQKNPTAFYLCASSEGQLNTEAFFGQGTRLTVV.

This clone was seen many times. The missing CDR3 end, 3 residues past where the read stops, is filled in from the germline J gene. The chain couples TRBV30 to TRBJ2-7, with D uncertain. The germline V and J ends were trimmed by 1 base and 2 bases, with 15 bases remaining between them. The CDR3 is 15 amino acids. Germline V CDR1 and CDR2: GTSNPN, SVGIG (reference sequence). The CDR3 protein is CAWSAPAFPPYEQYF. CDR3 DNA (partial): TGTGCCTGGAGTGCGCCAGCGTTCCCTCCCTACGAG.

This clone was seen many times. The observed sequence ends 3 residues before the CDR3 terminus, with the missing tail filled in from the germline J gene. The V call is TRBV20-1, the J call TRBJ2-2; 8 bases fit TRBD1. The J segment lost 4 bases and the V segment lost 5 bases, leaving 9 bases of the junction unmatched. The germline V gene has CDR1 DFQATT and CDR2 SNEGSKA (reference sequence). This CDR3 spans 15 amino acids. This chain's CDR3 is CSAAAQGASTGELFF. Partial CDR3 DNA: TGCAGTGCTGCGGCTCAGGGGGCGTCCACCGGGGAG.

The sample holds a few counts of this clone. The CDR3 is cut off 3 residues early in the read; its end comes from the germline J gene. The V and J genes are TRBV19 and TRBJ1-2; D perhaps matches TRBD1 (5 bases). The CDR3 length is 18 residues. The germline gives CDR1 LNHDA, CDR2 SQIVND (reference sequence). CDR3 DNA (partial): TGTGCCAGTAGTAAATATCCAATCACTAGCGGGGCTTCCTACGAC. Translation: CASSKYPITSGASYD. The whole CDR3 reads CASSKYPITSGASYDYTF.